This TCR beta chain originates from a study of T cell responses to AZD1222 COVID-19 vaccine. Trimming removed 5 bases from V and 0 bases from J; junction bases left unmatched: 12. Germline assignment: CDR1 SGHVS and CDR2 FNYEAQ. The CDR3 contains 17 residues. TCRdb keeps only in-frame clones here, not all; method: immunoSEQ multiplex PCR. The sample holds roughly 120,000 clones, roughly nine tenths seen once. The clonotype was recovered from an adult in good health. The sample consisted of peripheral blood, taken on day 0 of AZD1222 vaccination. The chain carries TRBV7-6 and TRBJ2-5; 7 positions match TRBD1. In DNA form, the CDR3 reads TGTGCCAGCAGCCGAGGGTTAGGGGGACAGAACCAAGAGACCCAGTACTTC. This gives the protein CASSRGLGGQNQETQYF.